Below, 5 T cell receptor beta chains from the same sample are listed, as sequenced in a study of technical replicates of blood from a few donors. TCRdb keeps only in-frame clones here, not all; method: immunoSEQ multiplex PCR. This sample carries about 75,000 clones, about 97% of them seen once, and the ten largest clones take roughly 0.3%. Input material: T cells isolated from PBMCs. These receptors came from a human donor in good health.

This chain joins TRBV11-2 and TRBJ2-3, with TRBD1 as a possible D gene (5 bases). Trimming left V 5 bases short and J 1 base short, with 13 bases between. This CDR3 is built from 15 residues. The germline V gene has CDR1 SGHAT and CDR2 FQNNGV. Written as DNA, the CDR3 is TGTGCCAGCAGCGACCCTGGACAACGCACAGATACGCAGTATTTT. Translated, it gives CASSDPGQRTDTQYF.

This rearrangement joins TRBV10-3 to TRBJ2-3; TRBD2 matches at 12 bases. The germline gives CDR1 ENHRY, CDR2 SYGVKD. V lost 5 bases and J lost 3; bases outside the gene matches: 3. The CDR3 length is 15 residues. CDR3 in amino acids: CAISRLAGVTDTQYF. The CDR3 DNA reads TGTGCCATCAGTCGACTAGCGGGAGTGACAGATACGCAGTATTTT.

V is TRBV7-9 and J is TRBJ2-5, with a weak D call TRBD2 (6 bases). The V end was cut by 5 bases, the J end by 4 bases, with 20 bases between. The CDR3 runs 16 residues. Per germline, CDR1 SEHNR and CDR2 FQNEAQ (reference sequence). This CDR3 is CASSAKLAGLGETQYF. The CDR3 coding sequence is TGTGCCAGCAGCGCGAAACTCGCGGGATTGGGAGAGACCCAGTACTTC. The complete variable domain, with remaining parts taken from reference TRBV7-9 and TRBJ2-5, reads DTGVSQNPRHKITKRGQNVTFRCDPISEHNRLYWYRQTLGQGPEFLTYFQNEAQLEKSRLLSDRFSAERPKGSFSTLEIQRTEQGDSAMYLCASSAKLAGLGETQYFGPGTRLLVL.

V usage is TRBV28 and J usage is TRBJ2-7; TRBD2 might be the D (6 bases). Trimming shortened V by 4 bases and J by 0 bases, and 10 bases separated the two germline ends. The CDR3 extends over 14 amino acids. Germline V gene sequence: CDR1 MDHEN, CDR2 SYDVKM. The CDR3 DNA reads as TGTGCCAGCAGTTATGGGGGGATCTCCTACGAGCAGTACTTC. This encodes CASSYGGISYEQYF.

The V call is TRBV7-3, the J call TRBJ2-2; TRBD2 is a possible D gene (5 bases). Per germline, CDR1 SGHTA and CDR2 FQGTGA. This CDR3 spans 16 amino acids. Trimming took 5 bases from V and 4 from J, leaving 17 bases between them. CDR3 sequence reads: CASSPRRQSSTGELFF. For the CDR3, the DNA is TGTGCCAGCAGCCCCAGGAGGCAATCGAGCACCGGGGAGCTGTTTTTT.